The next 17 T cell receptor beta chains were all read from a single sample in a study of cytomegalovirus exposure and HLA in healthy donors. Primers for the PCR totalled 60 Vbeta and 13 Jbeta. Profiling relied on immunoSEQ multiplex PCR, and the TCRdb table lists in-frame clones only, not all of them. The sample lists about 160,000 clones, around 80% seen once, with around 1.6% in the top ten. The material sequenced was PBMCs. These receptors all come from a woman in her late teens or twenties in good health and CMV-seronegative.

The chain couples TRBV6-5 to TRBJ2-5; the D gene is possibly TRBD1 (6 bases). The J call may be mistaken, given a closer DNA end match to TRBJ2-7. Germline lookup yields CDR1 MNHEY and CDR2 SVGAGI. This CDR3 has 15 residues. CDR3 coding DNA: TGTGCCAGCAGCGCAACCGGGACACTCCCCGGCGAGCAGTACTTC. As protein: CASSATGTLPGEQYF.

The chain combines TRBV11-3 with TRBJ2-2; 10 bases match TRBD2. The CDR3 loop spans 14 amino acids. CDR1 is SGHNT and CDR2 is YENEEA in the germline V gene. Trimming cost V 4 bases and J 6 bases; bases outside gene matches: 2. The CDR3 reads CASSSAGGPGELFF. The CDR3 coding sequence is TGTGCCAGCAGCTCAGCGGGGGGGCCCGGGGAGCTGTTTTTT.

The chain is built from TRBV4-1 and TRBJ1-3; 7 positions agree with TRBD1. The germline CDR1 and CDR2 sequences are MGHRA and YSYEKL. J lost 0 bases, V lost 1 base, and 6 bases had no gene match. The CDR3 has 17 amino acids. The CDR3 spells CASSQAPGQLSGNTIYF. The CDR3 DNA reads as TGCGCCAGCAGCCAAGCCCCGGGACAGCTCTCTGGAAACACCATATATTTT.

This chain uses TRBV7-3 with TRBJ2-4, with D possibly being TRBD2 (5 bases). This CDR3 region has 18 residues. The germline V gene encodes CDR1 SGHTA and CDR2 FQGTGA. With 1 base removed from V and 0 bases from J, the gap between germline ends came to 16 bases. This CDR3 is CASSLNGELGIAKNIQYF. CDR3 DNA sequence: TGTGCCAGCAGCTTAAATGGGGAACTAGGTATAGCCAAAAACATTCAGTACTTC.

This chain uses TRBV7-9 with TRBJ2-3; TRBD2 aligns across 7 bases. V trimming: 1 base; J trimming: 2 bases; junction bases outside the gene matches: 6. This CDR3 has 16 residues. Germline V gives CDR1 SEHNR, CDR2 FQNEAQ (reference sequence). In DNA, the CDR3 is TGTGCCAGCAGCTTAGTCGGGGGGATGGACACAGATACGCAGTATTTT. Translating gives CASSLVGGMDTDTQYF. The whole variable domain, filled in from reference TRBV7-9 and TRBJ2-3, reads DTGVSQNPRHKITKRGQNVTFRCDPISEHNRLYWYRQTLGQGPEFLTYFQNEAQLEKSRLLSDRFSAERPKGSFSTLEIQRTEQGDSAMYLCASSLVGGMDTDTQYFGPGTRLTVL.

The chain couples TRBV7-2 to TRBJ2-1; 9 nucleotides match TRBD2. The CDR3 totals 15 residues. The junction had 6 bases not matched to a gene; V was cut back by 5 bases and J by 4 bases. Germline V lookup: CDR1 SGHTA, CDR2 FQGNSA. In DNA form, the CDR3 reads TGTGCCAGCAGCCCTCTGGCGGGGGGGTACAATGAGCAGTTCTTC. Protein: CASSPLAGGYNEQFF.

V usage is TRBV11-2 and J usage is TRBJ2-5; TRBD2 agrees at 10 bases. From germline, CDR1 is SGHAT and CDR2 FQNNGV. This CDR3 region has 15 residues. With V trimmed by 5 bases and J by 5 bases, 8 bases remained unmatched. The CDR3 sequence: CASSPQRGGRETQYF. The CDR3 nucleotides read TGTGCCAGCAGCCCTCAGCGGGGGGGCCGGGAGACCCAGTACTTC.

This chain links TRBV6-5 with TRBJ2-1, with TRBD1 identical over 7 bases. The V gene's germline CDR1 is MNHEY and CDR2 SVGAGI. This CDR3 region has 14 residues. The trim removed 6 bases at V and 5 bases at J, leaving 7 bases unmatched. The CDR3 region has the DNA TGTGCCAGCAGAGATTGGACAGGAAACAATGAGCAGTTCTTC. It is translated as CASRDWTGNNEQFF.

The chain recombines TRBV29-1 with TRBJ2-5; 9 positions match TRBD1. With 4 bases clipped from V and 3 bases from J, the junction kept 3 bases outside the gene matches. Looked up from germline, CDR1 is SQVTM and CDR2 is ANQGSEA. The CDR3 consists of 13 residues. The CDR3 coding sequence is TGCAGCGTTGGAGGGGACAGGGAAGAGACCCAGTACTTC. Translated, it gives CSVGGDREETQYF.

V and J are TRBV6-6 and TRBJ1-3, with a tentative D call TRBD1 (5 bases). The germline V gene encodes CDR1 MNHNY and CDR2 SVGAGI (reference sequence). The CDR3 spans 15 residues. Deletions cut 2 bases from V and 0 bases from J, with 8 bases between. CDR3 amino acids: CASSYTGLSGNTIYF. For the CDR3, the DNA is TGTGCCAGCAGTTACACAGGCCTCTCTGGAAACACCATATATTTT.

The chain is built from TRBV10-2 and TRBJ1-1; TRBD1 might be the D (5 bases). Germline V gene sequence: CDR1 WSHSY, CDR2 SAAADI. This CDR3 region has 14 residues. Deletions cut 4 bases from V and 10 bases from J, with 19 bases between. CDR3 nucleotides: TGCGCCAGCAGTGGAACGCCCTCAGGGATGCGAGCTTTCTTT. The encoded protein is CASSGTPSGMRAFF.

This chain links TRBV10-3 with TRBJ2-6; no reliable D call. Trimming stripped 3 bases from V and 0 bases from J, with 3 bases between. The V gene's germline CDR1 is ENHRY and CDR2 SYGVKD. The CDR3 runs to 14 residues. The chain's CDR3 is CAISDISGANVLTF. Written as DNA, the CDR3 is TGTGCCATCAGTGACATCTCTGGGGCCAACGTCCTGACTTTC.

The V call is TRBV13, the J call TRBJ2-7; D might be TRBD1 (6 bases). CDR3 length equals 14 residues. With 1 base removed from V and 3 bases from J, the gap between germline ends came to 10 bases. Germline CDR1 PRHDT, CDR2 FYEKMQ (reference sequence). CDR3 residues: CASSLDQGSYEQYF. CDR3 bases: TGTGCCAGCAGCTTAGACCAGGGGAGCTACGAGCAGTACTTC.

For the CDR3, the DNA is TGTGCCAGCAGACGGGGGGGGCCCTCCTACGAGCAGTACTTC. Its translation: CASRRGGPSYEQYF. V gene TRBV6-7 combines with J gene TRBJ2-7, with 8 bases that match TRBD2. TRBV6-7 is given ORF status, its function remaining uncertain. Germline trimming cut 6 bases from V and 0 bases from J; bases unmatched to any gene: 4. The CDR3 extends over 14 amino acids.

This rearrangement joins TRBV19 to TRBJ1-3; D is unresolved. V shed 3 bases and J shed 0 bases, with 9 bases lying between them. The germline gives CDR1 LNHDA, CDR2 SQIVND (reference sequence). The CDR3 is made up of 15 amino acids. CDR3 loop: CASSMVQASGNTIYF. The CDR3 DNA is TGTGCCAGTAGTATGGTCCAGGCCTCTGGAAACACCATATATTTT.

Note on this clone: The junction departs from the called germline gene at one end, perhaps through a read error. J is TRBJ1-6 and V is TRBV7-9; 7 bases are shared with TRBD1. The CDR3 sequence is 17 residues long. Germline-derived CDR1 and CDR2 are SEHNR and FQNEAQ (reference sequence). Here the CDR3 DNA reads TGTTCCAGCAGCCTCAAGACAGGGTGGTCCTATAATTCACCCCTCCACTTT. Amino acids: CSSSLKTGWSYNSPLHF. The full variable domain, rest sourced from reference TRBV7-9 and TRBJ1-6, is DTGVSQNPRHKITKRGQNVTFRCDPISEHNRLYWYRQTLGQGPEFLTYFQNEAQLEKSRLLSDRFSAERPKGSFSTLEIQRTEQGDSAMYLCSSSLKTGWSYNSPLHFGNGTRLTVT.

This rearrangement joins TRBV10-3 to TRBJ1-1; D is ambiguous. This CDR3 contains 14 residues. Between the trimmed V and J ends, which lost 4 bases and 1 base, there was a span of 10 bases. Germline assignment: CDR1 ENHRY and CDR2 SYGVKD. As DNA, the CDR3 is TGTGCCATCAGTGGGCGGGCTTCGAACACTGAAGCTTTCTTT. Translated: CAISGRASNTEAFF.